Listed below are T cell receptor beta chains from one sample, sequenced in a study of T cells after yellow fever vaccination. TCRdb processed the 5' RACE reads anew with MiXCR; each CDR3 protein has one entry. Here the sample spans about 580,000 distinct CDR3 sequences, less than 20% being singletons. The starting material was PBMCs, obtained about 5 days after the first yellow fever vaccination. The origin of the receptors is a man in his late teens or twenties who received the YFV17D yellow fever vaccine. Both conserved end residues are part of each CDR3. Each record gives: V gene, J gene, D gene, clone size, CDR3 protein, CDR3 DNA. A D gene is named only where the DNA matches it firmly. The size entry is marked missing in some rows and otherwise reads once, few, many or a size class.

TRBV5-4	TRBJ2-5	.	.	CASSSNSRGGETQYF	TGTGCCAGCAGCTCAAATTCCAGGGGGGGAGAGACCCAGTACTTC
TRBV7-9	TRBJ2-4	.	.	CASSISSEKNIQYF	TGTGCCAGCAGCATTTCTAGCGAAAAAAACATTCAGTACTTC
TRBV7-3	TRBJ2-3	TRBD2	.	CTSSSWDSGAGTDTQYF	TGTACCAGCAGTTCCTGGGATAGCGGGGCAGGCACAGATACGCAGTATTTT
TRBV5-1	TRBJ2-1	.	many	CASSLVGHNEQFF	TGCGCCAGCAGCTTGGTGGGGCACAATGAGCAGTTCTTC
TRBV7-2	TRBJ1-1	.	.	CASSFSAAMNTEAFF	TGTGCCAGCAGCTTTTCGGCAGCCATGAACACTGAAGCTTTCTTT
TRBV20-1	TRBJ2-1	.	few	CSAEKTGRVFF	TGCAGTGCCGAAAAAACAGGGAGGGTGTTCTTC
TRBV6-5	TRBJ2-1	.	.	CATSRANEQFF	TGTGCCACAAGTCGAGCCAATGAGCAGTTCTTC
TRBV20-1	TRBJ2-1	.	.	CSAGGGNNRYNEQFF	TGCAGTGCCGGAGGGGGGAACAACAGATACAATGAGCAGTTCTTC
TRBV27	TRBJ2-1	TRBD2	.	CASSPLAGGFGNEQFF	TGTGCCAGCAGTCCCCTTGCGGGGGGATTCGGCAATGAGCAGTTCTTC
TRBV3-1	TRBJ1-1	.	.	CASSSTAVNTEAFF	TGTGCCAGCAGCTCGACCGCCGTAAACACTGAAGCTTTCTTT
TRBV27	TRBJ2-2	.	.	CASSLPPIPQELFF	TGTGCCAGCAGTTTACCCCCAATACCCCAGGAGCTGTTTTTT
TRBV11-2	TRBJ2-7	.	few	CASSLPATYEQYF	TGTGCCAGCAGCCTACCAGCTACTTACGAGCAGTACTTC
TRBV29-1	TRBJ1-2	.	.	CSVEDSWLRYDYTF	TGCAGCGTTGAAGATTCGTGGCTACGGTATGACTACACCTTC
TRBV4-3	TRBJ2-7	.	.	CASSQWGGGYEQYF	TGCGCCAGCAGCCAGTGGGGAGGAGGTTACGAGCAGTACTTC
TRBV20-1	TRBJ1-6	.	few	CSAREESSYNSPLHF	TGCAGTGCTAGAGAGGAGAGCTCCTATAATTCACCCCTCCACTTT
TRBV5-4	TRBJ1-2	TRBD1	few	CASSSTGGPLNGYTF	TGTGCCAGCAGCTCGACAGGGGGACCCCTGAATGGCTACACCTTC
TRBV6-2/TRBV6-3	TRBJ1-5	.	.	CASTLAKGGPNQPQHF	TGTGCCAGCACCCTAGCAAAGGGGGGTCCCAATCAGCCCCAGCATTTT
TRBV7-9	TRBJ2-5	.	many	CASSFRQEETQYF	TGTGCCAGCAGCTTCCGACAGGAGGAGACCCAGTACTTC
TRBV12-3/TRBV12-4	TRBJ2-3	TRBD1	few	CASSPARGHRGDTQYF	TGTGCCAGCAGTCCCGCAAGGGGGCACCGCGGCGATACGCAGTATTTT
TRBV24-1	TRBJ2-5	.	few	CATSDPGETQYF	TGTGCCACCAGTGACCCTGGAGAGACCCAGTACTTC
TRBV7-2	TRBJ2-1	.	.	CASSLVASYNEQFF	TGTGCCAGCAGCTTAGTTGCTTCCTACAATGAGCAGTTCTTC
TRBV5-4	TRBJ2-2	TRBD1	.	CASSLRDSHRELFF	TGTGCCAGCAGCCTCCGGGACAGCCACCGGGAGCTGTTTTTT
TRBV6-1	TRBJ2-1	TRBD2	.	CASRTSGPGNEQFF	TGTGCCAGCAGGACTAGCGGCCCTGGGAATGAGCAGTTCTTC
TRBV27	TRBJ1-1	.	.	CASNLSRGTIITEAFF	TGTGCCAGCAACTTATCCCGCGGGACAATAATTACTGAAGCTTTCTTT
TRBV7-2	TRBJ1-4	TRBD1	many	CASSLSGGQGGEKLFF	TGTGCCAGCAGCTTATCTGGGGGACAGGGTGGGGAAAAACTGTTTTTT
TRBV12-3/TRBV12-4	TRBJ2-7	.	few	CASSLAGPYYEQYF	TGTGCCAGCAGTTTAGCAGGGCCCTACTACGAGCAGTACTTC
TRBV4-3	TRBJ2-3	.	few	CASSRRKGRTDTQYF	TGCGCCAGCAGCCGCCGGAAGGGTCGCACAGATACGCAGTATTTT
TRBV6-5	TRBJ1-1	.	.	CASSYQGTNTEAFF	TGTGCCAGCAGTTATCAGGGGACGAACACTGAAGCTTTCTTT
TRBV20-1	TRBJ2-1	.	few	CSASGVYEQFF	TGCAGTGCTAGTGGGGTCTATGAGCAGTTCTTC
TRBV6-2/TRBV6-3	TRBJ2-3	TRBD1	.	CASTLPGTGGDTQYF	TGTGCCAGCACCTTGCCAGGGACAGGTGGCGATACGCAGTATTTT
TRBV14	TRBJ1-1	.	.	CASSPQQGTSFFF	TGTGCCAGCAGTCCCCAGCAGGGCACCAGTTTTTTCTTT
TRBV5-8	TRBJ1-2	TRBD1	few	CASVTIPTGIHGYTF	TGTGCCAGCGTTACTATACCGACAGGGATACATGGCTACACCTTC
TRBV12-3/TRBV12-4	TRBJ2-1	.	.	CASSIPPGIGSYNEQFF	TGTGCCAGCAGTATACCCCCGGGGATCGGCTCCTACAATGAGCAGTTCTTC
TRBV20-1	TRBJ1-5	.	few	CSARTGSNQPQHF	TGCAGTGCTCGAACCGGGTCGAATCAGCCCCAGCATTTT
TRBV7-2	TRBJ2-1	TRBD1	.	CASSTDRGQGNEQFF	TGTGCCAGCAGCACCGACAGGGGGCAGGGCAATGAGCAGTTCTTC
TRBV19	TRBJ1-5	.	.	CASSYPTGIIQPQHF	TGTGCCAGTAGTTACCCGACAGGCATAATTCAGCCCCAGCATTTT
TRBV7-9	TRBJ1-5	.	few	CASSPNSDQPQHF	TGTGCCAGCAGCCCCAACAGCGATCAGCCCCAGCATTTT
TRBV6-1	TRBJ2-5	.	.	CASSEMRVGGETQYF	TGTGCCAGCAGTGAAATGAGGGTAGGGGGAGAGACCCAGTACTTC
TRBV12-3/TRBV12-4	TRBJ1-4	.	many	CASSLNGRENEKLFF	TGTGCCAGCAGTTTAAACGGCAGAGAAAATGAAAAACTGTTTTTT
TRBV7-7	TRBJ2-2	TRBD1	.	CASSSHPGQGPGELFF	TGTGCTAGCAGCTCCCACCCGGGACAGGGACCCGGGGAGCTGTTTTTT
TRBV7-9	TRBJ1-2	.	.	CASSLVAGDGYTF	TGTGCCAGCAGCTTAGTTGCAGGGGATGGCTACACCTTC
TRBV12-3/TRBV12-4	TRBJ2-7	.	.	CASSWSVLAYEQYF	TGTGCCAGCAGTTGGAGCGTCTTGGCCTACGAGCAGTACTTC
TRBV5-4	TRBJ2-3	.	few	CASSWNRPGYDTQYF	TGTGCCAGCAGCTGGAACAGGCCCGGGTACGATACGCAGTATTTT
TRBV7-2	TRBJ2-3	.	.	CASSLVQGSSDTQYF	TGTGCCAGCAGCTTAGTCCAGGGGTCTTCGGATACGCAGTATTTT
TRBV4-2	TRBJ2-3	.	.	CASSQEARGGGTQYF	TGTGCCAGCAGCCAAGAGGCGAGGGGGGGGGGTACGCAGTATTTT
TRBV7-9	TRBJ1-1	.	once	CASSLPFGTEAFF	TGTGCCAGCAGCTTACCATTTGGCACTGAAGCTTTCTTT
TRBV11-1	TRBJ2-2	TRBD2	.	CASSLARGLAGGRGTGELFF	TGTGCCAGCAGCTTAGCGCGTGGACTAGCGGGGGGCCGAGGCACCGGGGAGCTGTTTTTT
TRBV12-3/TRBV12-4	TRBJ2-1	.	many	CASYCCDEQFF	TGTGCCAGCTACTGTTGCGATGAGCAGTTCTTC
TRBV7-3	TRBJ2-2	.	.	CASSLSRDTVELFF	TGTGCCAGCAGCTTAAGTAGGGACACCGTGGAGCTGTTTTTT
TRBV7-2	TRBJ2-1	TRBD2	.	CASSLQRGGGEQFF	TGTGCCAGCAGCTTACAGCGGGGGGGCGGGGAGCAGTTCTTC
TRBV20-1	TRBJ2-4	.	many	CSGVLGGKNIQYF	TGCAGTGGCGTGCTGGGGGGCAAAAACATTCAGTACTTC
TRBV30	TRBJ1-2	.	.	CAWSVPGGAVYGYTF	TGTGCCTGGAGTGTACCTGGGGGGGCGGTGTATGGCTACACCTTC
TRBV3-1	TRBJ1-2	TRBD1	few	CASSQVIRGRGVYGYTF	TGTGCCAGCAGCCAAGTTATCAGGGGGCGGGGAGTCTATGGCTACACCTTC
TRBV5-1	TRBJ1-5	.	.	CASSLSDRTDSNQPQHF	TGCGCCAGCAGCTTATCCGACAGGACGGATAGCAATCAGCCCCAGCATTTT
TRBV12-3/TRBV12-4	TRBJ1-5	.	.	CASSRWGGNQPQHF	TGTGCCAGCAGTCGCTGGGGAGGCAATCAGCCCCAGCATTTT
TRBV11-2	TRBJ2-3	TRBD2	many	CASSFWGAGKSTSTDTQYF	TGTGCCAGCAGCTTTTGGGGAGCGGGAAAATCAACTAGCACAGATACGCAGTATTTT
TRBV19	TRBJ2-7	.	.	CASSIDRTAISYEQYF	TGTGCCAGTAGTATAGATCGGACGGCTATCTCCTACGAGCAGTACTTC